The T cell receptor (beta chain) under discussion was sequenced for a study of shared clonotypes between healthy human individuals. Turning to the study itself: The donor pool was made up of a couple of women and three men aged 18 to 49.

Clones were read by immunoSEQ multiplex PCR, and TCRdb kept only the in-frame ones, dropping some. The data hold about 460,000 clones, with roughly three quarters observed a single time. Trimming shortened V by 7 bases and J by 0 bases, and 3 bases separated the two germline ends. Germline-derived CDR1 and CDR2 are SQVTM and ANQGSEA. The CDR3 runs 10 residues. HIV-negative, healthy adults without recent acute infections or vaccinations were the donors. The source material was PBMCs. V is TRBV29-1 and J is TRBJ2-5; no clear D gene. The source is a woman aged 40 to 50 in good health. Some clones in this sample may be carry-over from other donors' samples. In nucleotides, the CDR3 is TGCAGCGGGGACCAAGAGACCCAGTACTTC. Translation gives CSGDQETQYF.